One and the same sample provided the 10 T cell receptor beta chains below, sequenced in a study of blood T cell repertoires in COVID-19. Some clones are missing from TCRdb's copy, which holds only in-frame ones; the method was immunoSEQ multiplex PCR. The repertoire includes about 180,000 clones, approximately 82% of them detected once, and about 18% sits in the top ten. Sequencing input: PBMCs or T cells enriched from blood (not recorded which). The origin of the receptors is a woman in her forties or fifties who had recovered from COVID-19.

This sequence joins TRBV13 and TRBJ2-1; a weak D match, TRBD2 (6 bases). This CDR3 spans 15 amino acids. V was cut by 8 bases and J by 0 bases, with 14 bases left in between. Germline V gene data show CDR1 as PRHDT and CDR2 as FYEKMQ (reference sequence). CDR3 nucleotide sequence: TGTGCCAGCTCACCGGGGAGGCGCTCCTACAATGAGCAGTTCTTC. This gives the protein CASSPGRRSYNEQFF.

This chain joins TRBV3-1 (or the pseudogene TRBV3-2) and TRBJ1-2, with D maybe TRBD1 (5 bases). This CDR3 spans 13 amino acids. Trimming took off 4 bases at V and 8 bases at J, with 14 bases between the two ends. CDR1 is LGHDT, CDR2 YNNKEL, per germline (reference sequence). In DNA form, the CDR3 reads TGTGCCAGCAGCCGGGGATACGGGGGGGGCTACACCTTC. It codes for CASSRGYGGGYTF.

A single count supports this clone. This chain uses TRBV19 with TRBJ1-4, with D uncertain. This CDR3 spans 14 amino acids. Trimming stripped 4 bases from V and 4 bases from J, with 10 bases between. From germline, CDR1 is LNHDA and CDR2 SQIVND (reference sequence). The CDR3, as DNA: TGTGCCAGTAGTAGGTCGGGGATTAATGAAAAACTGTTTTTT. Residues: CASSRSGINEKLFF. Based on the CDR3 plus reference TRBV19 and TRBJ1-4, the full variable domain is DGGITQSPKYLFRKEGQNVTLSCEQNLNHDAMYWYRQDPGQGLRLIYYSQIVNDFQKGDIAEGYSVSREKKESFPLTVTSAQKNPTAFYLCASSRSGINEKLFFGSGTQLSVL.

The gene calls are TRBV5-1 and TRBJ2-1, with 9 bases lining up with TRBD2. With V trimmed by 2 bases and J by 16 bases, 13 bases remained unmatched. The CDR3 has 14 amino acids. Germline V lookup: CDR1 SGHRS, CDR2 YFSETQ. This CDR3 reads CASSFNFLREGVFF. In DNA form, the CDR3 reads TGCGCCAGCAGCTTTAATTTTTTGCGGGAGGGAGTTTTCTTC.

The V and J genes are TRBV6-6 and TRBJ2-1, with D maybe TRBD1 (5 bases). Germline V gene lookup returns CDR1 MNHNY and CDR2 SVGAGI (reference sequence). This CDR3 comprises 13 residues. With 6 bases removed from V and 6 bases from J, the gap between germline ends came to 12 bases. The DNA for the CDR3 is TGTGCCAGCAGGGGGCCAATCCTCAATGAGCAGTTCTTC. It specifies CASRGPILNEQFF.

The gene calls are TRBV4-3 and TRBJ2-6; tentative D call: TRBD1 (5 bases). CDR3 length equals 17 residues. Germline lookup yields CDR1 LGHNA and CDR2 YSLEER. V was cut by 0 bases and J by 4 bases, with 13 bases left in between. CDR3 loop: CASSQDGAVLGANVLTF. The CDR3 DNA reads TGCGCCAGCAGCCAAGATGGGGCGGTGCTAGGGGCCAACGTCCTGACTTTC.

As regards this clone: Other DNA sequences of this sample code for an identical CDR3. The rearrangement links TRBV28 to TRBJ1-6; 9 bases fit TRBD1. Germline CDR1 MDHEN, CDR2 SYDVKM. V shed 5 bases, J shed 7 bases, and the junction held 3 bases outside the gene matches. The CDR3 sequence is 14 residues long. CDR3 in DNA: TGTGCCAGCAGTCCGGGACAGGGAAATTCACCCCTCCACTTT. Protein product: CASSPGQGNSPLHF.

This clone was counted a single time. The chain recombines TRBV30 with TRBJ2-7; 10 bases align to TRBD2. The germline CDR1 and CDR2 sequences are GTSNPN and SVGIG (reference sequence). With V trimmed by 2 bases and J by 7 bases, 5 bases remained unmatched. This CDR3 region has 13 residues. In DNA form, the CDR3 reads TGTGCCTGGAGTTTGTCTAGCGGGAGTGAGCAGTACTTC. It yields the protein CAWSLSSGSEQYF.

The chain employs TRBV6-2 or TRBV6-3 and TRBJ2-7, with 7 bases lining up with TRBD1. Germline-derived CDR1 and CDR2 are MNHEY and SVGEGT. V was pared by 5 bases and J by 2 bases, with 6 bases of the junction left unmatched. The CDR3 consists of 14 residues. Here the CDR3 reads CASSPRDRTYEQYF. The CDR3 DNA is TGTGCCAGCAGTCCCCGGGACAGAACCTACGAGCAGTACTTC.

CDR3 DNA sequence: TGTGCCAGCGGGCTACTAGAAGTTGGAGGAACCTACGAGCAGTACTTC. It specifies CASGLLEVGGTYEQYF. The rearrangement uses TRBV3-1 (or the pseudogene TRBV3-2) and TRBJ2-7; D is possibly TRBD2 (5 bases). The CDR3 covers 16 residues. Germline values: CDR1 LGHDT, CDR2 YNNKEL (reference sequence). V was trimmed by 8 bases and J by 2 bases, leaving 22 bases between them.